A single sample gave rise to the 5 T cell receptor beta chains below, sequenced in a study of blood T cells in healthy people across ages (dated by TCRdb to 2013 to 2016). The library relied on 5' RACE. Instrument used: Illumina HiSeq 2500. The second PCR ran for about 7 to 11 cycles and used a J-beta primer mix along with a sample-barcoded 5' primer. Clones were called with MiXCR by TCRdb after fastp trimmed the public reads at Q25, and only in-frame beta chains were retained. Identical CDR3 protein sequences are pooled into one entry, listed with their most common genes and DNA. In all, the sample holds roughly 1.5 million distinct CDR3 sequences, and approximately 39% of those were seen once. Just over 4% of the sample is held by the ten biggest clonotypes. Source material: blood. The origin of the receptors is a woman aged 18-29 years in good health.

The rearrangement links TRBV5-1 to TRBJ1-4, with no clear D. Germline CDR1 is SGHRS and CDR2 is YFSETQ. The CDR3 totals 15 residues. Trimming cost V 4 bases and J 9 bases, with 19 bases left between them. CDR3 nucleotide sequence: TGCGCCAGCAGCCCGAGTGCCACCCGCGCGCAAAAACTGTTTTTT. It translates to CASSPSATRAQKLFF.

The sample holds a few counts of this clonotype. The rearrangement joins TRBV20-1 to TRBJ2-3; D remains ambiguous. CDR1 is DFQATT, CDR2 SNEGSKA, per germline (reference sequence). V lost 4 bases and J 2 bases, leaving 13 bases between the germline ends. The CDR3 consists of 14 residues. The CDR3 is CSAMDQPNTDTQYF. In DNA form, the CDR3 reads TGCAGTGCTATGGACCAGCCAAACACAGATACGCAGTATTTT.

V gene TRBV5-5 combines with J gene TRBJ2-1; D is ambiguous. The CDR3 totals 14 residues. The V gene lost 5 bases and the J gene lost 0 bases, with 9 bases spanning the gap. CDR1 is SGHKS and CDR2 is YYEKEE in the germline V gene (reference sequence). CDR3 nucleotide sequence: TGTGCCAGCAGTAGCCCTCCCTCCTACAATGAGCAGTTCTTC. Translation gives CASSSPPSYNEQFF.

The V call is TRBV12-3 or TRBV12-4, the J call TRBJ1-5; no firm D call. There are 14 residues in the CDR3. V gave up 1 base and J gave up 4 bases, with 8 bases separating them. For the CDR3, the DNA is TGTGCCAGCAGTTTAGGGACGCGAAATCAGCCCCAGCATTTT. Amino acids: CASSLGTRNQPQHF.

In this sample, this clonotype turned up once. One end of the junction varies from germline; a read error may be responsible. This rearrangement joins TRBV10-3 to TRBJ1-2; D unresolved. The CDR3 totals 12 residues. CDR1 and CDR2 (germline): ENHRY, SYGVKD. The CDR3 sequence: CAISEGNYGCTF. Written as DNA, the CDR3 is TGTGCCATCAGTGAGGGTAACTATGGCTGCACCTTC.